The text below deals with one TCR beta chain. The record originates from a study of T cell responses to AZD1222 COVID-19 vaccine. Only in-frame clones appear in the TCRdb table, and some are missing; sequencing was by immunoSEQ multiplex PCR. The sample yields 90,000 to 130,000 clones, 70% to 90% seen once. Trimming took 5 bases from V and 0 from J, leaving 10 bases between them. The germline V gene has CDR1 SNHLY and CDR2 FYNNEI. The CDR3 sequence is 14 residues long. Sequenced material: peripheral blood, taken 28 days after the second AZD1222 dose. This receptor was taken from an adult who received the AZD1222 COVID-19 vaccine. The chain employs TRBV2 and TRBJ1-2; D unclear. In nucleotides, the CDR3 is TGTGCCAGCAGTCGGGCAACAGCTAACTATGGCTACACCTTC. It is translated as CASSRATANYGYTF. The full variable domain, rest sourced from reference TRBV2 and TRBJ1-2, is EPEVTQTPSHQVTQMGQEVILRCVPISNHLYFYWYRQILGQKVEFLVSFYNNEISEKSEIFDDQFSVERPDGSNFTLKIRSTKLEDSAMYFCASSRATANYGYTFGSGTRLTVV.